This T cell receptor (beta chain) is from a study of identical twins' blood T cells. Looking at the study overall: About 50 million reads covered roughly six alpha-chain and roughly six beta-chain libraries.

One entry per CDR3 protein, called by TCRdb with MiXCR from the 5' RACE reads. The data show around 380,000 distinct CDR3 sequences, around 30% seen once. All three twin pairs grew up together with likely shared infections and vaccines. Only a few counts were recorded for this clonotype. Its specificity is not known. Notes on the study in general: V gene usage reportedly matched far better within twin pairs than unrelated donors.

Germline loops: CDR1 SGHAT, CDR2 FQDESV (reference sequence). The CDR3 runs to 14 residues. V was shortened by 4 bases and J by 5 bases, with 14 bases between the two germline ends. J is TRBJ2-5 and V is TRBV11-1; D may match TRBD1 or TRBD2 (5 bases each). The sequence came from a woman aged 18 to 50 in good health. Sequencing was performed on PBMCs. The CDR3 coding sequence is TGTGCCAGCAGCTCGACTAAAAGGGACGAGACCCAGTACTTC. It yields the protein CASSSTKRDETQYF. Using reference TRBV11-1 and TRBJ2-5 for the parts outside the CDR3, the full variable domain is EAEVAQSPRYKITEKSQAVAFWCDPISGHATLYWYRQILGQGPELLVQFQDESVVDDSQLPKDRFSAERLKGVDSTLKIQPAELGDSAMYLCASSSTKRDETQYFGPGTRLLVL.